This T cell receptor beta chain was retrieved from a study of regulatory T cells in long-lasting Graves disease. Documented time point: newly diagnosed GD, antithyroid drugs for less than 3 months. Generation of the TCR library employed RNA extracted from PBMCs. Trimming removed 7 bases from V and 3 bases from J; junction bases left unmatched: 9. The germline V gene has CDR1 SEHNR and CDR2 FQNEAQ (reference sequence). This CDR3 comprises 16 residues. Construction of TCR beta libraries relied on iRepertoire HTBI primers and on Arm-PCR targeting CDR3 regions. MiXCR, run by TCRdb on the multiplex PCR reads, gives a single entry per CDR3 protein. The sample shows over 450,000 distinct CDR3 sequences, approximately 12% of them seen only once. Points on this clonotype: It differs at one base from a far larger clone, so likely a read error.

This sample also appeared in a second study, on T cells in Graves' hyperthyroidism and ophthalmopathy.

This TCR came from a woman aged 30 to 39 with Graves disease. The chain uses TRBV7-9 and TRBJ2-1, with TRBD1 matching 10 bases. The sequenced sample was peripheral blood mononuclear cells (PBMCs), obtained at new diagnosis, from a patient treated with antithyroid drugs. The CDR3 loop reads CASIPWTGGSYNEQFF. The CDR3 DNA reads as TGTGCCAGCATCCCGTGGACAGGGGGAAGCTACAATGAGCAGTTCTTC.